The rows below give T cell receptor beta chains drawn from one sample of a study of T-cell memory formation after mild COVID-19. TCRdb itself ran the 5' RACE reads through MiXCR, one entry per CDR3 protein. The sample shows approximately 300,000 distinct CDR3 sequences, approximately 19% of them seen only once. Sequencing was performed on PBMCs or a T cell subset sorted from them (not recorded which). These receptor sequences come from a man between 18 and 35 years old who had mild COVID-19 (a few samples of this study predate the infection). Cell type and time point are not known. The CDR3 runs from the conserved cysteine through the conserved F or W. The order of the fields is V gene, clone size, J gene, D gene, CDR3 DNA, CDR3 protein. The D gene is left open where the match is weak. For some rows the clone size is stated as once, few or many, or as a class when expanded; others skip it.

v_call: TRBV12-3/TRBV12-4; clone_size: NA; j_call: TRBJ2-2; d_call: TRBD1; cdr3_nt: TGTGCCAGCAGTCCGGACAGGGGGTCGTCCGGGGAGCTGTTTTTT; cdr3_aa: CASSPDRGSSGELFF
v_call: TRBV28; clone_size: few; j_call: TRBJ2-1; d_call: TRBD1; cdr3_nt: TGTGCCAGCAGCCCAACCGGGACAGGGGCTAATGAGCAGTTCTTC; cdr3_aa: CASSPTGTGANEQFF
v_call: TRBV28; clone_size: NA; j_call: TRBJ2-3; d_call: TRBD2; cdr3_nt: TGTGCCAGCACCAGCTGGGGAGGGAGCACAGATACGCAGTATTTT; cdr3_aa: CASTSWGGSTDTQYF
v_call: TRBV5-1; clone_size: NA; j_call: TRBJ2-1; d_call: TRBD2; cdr3_nt: TGCGCCAGCAGCTTGTGGCTAGCGGGGGTGGTTGAGCAGTTCTTC; cdr3_aa: CASSLWLAGVVEQFF
v_call: TRBV12-3/TRBV12-4; clone_size: NA; j_call: TRBJ2-3; d_call: NA; cdr3_nt: TGTGCCAGCAGGGGCTCAGGGTTTCACACAGATACGCAGTATTTT; cdr3_aa: CASRGSGFHTDTQYF
v_call: TRBV6-6; clone_size: NA; j_call: TRBJ1-2; d_call: TRBD1; cdr3_nt: TGTGCCGGACAGGGGGCTGCTGGCTACACCTTC; cdr3_aa: CAGQGAAGYTF
v_call: TRBV6-5; clone_size: NA; j_call: TRBJ1-1; d_call: NA; cdr3_nt: TGTGCCAGCAGTTTGTATGAACGGGATGAAGCTTTCTTT; cdr3_aa: CASSLYERDEAFF
v_call: TRBV7-8; clone_size: NA; j_call: TRBJ1-3; d_call: TRBD1; cdr3_nt: TGTGCCAGCAGCTCGCAAACAGGGGCCCCCTCGGTCTCTGGAAACACCATATATTTT; cdr3_aa: CASSSQTGAPSVSGNTIYF
v_call: TRBV6-5; clone_size: many; j_call: TRBJ2-7; d_call: NA; cdr3_nt: TGTGCCAGCAGACCCGGGTTGCAGGAGCCCTACGAGCAGTACTTC; cdr3_aa: CASRPGLQEPYEQYF
v_call: TRBV6-2/TRBV6-3; clone_size: NA; j_call: TRBJ2-1; d_call: NA; cdr3_nt: TGTGCCAGCAGTTACGCCACAGGGTTGCCCTACAATGAGCAGTTCTTC; cdr3_aa: CASSYATGLPYNEQFF
v_call: TRBV7-6; clone_size: few; j_call: TRBJ1-6; d_call: NA; cdr3_nt: TGTGCCAGCAGCCTCGCCGATAATTCACCCCTCCACTTT; cdr3_aa: CASSLADNSPLHF
v_call: TRBV29-1; clone_size: few; j_call: TRBJ2-1; d_call: TRBD1; cdr3_nt: TGCAGCGTTGCCGGACAGGGGATATACAATGAGCAGTTCTTC; cdr3_aa: CSVAGQGIYNEQFF
v_call: TRBV18; clone_size: few; j_call: TRBJ2-7; d_call: NA; cdr3_nt: TGTGCCAGCTCACCCAGGGAGGGGGGGCACTACGAGCAGTACTTC; cdr3_aa: CASSPREGGHYEQYF
v_call: TRBV12-3/TRBV12-4; clone_size: NA; j_call: TRBJ2-2; d_call: NA; cdr3_nt: TGTGCCAGCAGTCCCTACAACACCGGGGAGCTGTTTTTT; cdr3_aa: CASSPYNTGELFF
v_call: TRBV7-2; clone_size: few; j_call: TRBJ1-1; d_call: NA; cdr3_nt: TGTGCCAGCAGCCGCACACAGGGAGGGGGCACTGAAGCTTTCTTT; cdr3_aa: CASSRTQGGGTEAFF
v_call: TRBV29-1; clone_size: few; j_call: TRBJ2-5; d_call: NA; cdr3_nt: TGCAGCGTTTCACTAACAGGGGAGGGGGAGACCCAGTACTTC; cdr3_aa: CSVSLTGEGETQYF
v_call: TRBV7-2; clone_size: NA; j_call: TRBJ2-1; d_call: TRBD2; cdr3_nt: TGTGCCAGCAGTTCACCTCCACGGACTAGGCTCCATGAGCAGTTCTTC; cdr3_aa: CASSSPPRTRLHEQFF
v_call: TRBV11-2; clone_size: few; j_call: TRBJ1-2; d_call: NA; cdr3_nt: TGTGCCAGCAGCGTACTGCCCGGAGGTGGCTACACCTTC; cdr3_aa: CASSVLPGGGYTF
v_call: TRBV7-2; clone_size: few; j_call: TRBJ2-5; d_call: TRBD2; cdr3_nt: TGTGCCAGCAGCTTAACGGGGGGGGCGGAGACCCAGTACTTC; cdr3_aa: CASSLTGGAETQYF
v_call: TRBV6-5; clone_size: NA; j_call: TRBJ2-3; d_call: NA; cdr3_nt: TGTGCCAGCAGTCCACCTGGGGACAACACAGATACGCAGTATTTT; cdr3_aa: CASSPPGDNTDTQYF
v_call: TRBV9; clone_size: few; j_call: TRBJ2-3; d_call: NA; cdr3_nt: TGTGCCAGCAGCACCTCGGGCAGGACAGATACGCAGTATTTT; cdr3_aa: CASSTSGRTDTQYF
v_call: TRBV6-5; clone_size: NA; j_call: TRBJ2-2; d_call: NA; cdr3_nt: TGTGCCAGCAGTACGGATCAGCTTACGGGGGAGCTGTTTTTT; cdr3_aa: CASSTDQLTGELFF
v_call: TRBV5-1; clone_size: NA; j_call: TRBJ2-1; d_call: TRBD2; cdr3_nt: TGCGCCAGCAGCTTGACTAGCGGGGGGGAATTCTATGAGCAGTTCTTC; cdr3_aa: CASSLTSGGEFYEQFF
v_call: TRBV29-1; clone_size: NA; j_call: TRBJ1-2; d_call: NA; cdr3_nt: TGCAGCGCCCCCCGGTCGGGACAAGGGGCTAGTGGCTACACCTTC; cdr3_aa: CSAPRSGQGASGYTF